Presented here are 18 T cell receptor beta chains from one specimen sequenced in a study of OX40 agonist ivuxolimab in advanced cancers. Produced via immunoSEQ multiplex PCR; TCRdb's table is partial and in-frame only. The sample carries about 73,000 clones, about 92% recorded once. The sample was CD4+ or CD8+ T cells sorted from blood, taken in a trial of the OX40 agonist ivuxolimab. These receptors came from an adult with an advanced solid tumor such as melanoma, head and neck, liver or kidney cancer.

The chain's CDR3 is CASSQRLAGGNTDTQYF. In DNA, the CDR3 is TGCGCCAGCAGCCAGCGCCTAGCGGGGGGAAACACAGATACGCAGTATTTT. The V and J genes are TRBV4-1 and TRBJ2-3, with 11 bases that match TRBD2. The germline CDR1 and CDR2 sequences are MGHRA and YSYEKL. V lost 3 bases, J lost 2 bases, and 7 bases stayed unmatched. The CDR3 spans 17 residues.

J is TRBJ1-1 and V is TRBV5-6; D not resolved. CDR3 length equals 15 residues. The germline gives CDR1 SGHDT, CDR2 YYEEEE. Trimming stripped 0 bases from V and 0 bases from J, with 9 bases between. DNA of the CDR3: TGTGCCAGCAGCTTGGCTCGGGTTATGAACACTGAAGCTTTCTTT. It translates to CASSLARVMNTEAFF. Drawing the rest from reference TRBV5-6 and TRBJ1-1, the complete variable domain is DAGVTQSPTHLIKTRGQQVTLRCSPKSGHDTVSWYQQALGQGPQFIFQYYEEEERQRGNFPDRFSGHQFPNYSSELNVNALLLGDSALYLCASSLARVMNTEAFFGQGTRLTVV.

This chain joins TRBV5-1 and TRBJ1-2; 8 bases fit TRBD1. The CDR3 covers 15 residues. CDR1 and CDR2 (germline): SGHRS, YFSETQ. Trimming removed 0 bases from V and 10 bases from J; junction bases left unmatched: 11. DNA of the CDR3: TGCGCCAGCAGCTTGGCGGGGACAGGTAGCCTCGACTACACCTTC. Protein: CASSLAGTGSLDYTF.

This clone was detected only once. The CDR3 loop is CASSVDRGEQFF. CDR3 nucleotide sequence: TGTGCCAGCAGCGTTGATCGGGGTGAGCAGTTCTTC. The chain combines TRBV9 with TRBJ2-1, with D perhaps TRBD2 (5 bases). The germline V gene encodes CDR1 SGDLS and CDR2 YYNGEE. Trimming took 2 bases from V and 9 from J, leaving 9 bases between them. This CDR3 region has 12 residues.

The CDR3 loop is CASSQDAAGAGEQFF. For the CDR3, the DNA is TGCGCCAGCAGCCAAGATGCCGCGGGGGCCGGTGAGCAGTTCTTC. The chain recombines TRBV4-3 with TRBJ2-1; TRBD2 might be the D (7 bases). Germline CDR1 reads LGHNA; CDR2 reads YSLEER. Trimming left V 0 bases short and J 9 bases short, with 15 bases between. This CDR3 contains 15 residues.

The V call is TRBV5-4, the J call TRBJ2-2; 10 bases map to TRBD1. The CDR3 has 16 amino acids. V trimming: 4 bases; J trimming: 3 bases; junction bases outside the gene matches: 6. Germline V gives CDR1 SGHNT, CDR2 YYREEE (reference sequence). The CDR3 region has the DNA TGTGCCAGCAGCGTGGACAGGGGGTTGTACACCGGGGAGCTGTTTTTT. Its translation is CASSVDRGLYTGELFF.

This clone was seen a single time. The chain employs TRBV4-3 and TRBJ2-1; D tentatively fits TRBD1 or TRBD2 (6 bases each). CDR1 LGHNA and CDR2 YSLEER come from the germline V gene. V was cut by 1 base and J by 4 bases, with 14 bases left in between. The CDR3 consists of 16 residues. CDR3 protein: CASSQAGRGLYNEQFF. Written as DNA, the CDR3 is TGCGCCAGCAGCCAAGCGGGCCGGGGGCTTTACAATGAGCAGTTCTTC.

The chain couples TRBV10-1 to TRBJ2-2, with 9 bases lining up with TRBD2. With V trimmed by 8 bases and J by 1 base, 11 bases remained unmatched. In germline, CDR1 is WNHNN, CDR2 SYGVQD (reference sequence). The CDR3 sequence is 17 residues long. CDR3 residues: CASGPGVAGENTGELFF. CDR3 in DNA: TGCGCCAGCGGCCCCGGGGTAGCGGGGGAGAACACCGGGGAGCTGTTTTTT.

The V call is TRBV7-9, the J call TRBJ2-3; D perhaps matches TRBD2 (6 bases). The V end lost 3 bases, the J end lost 5 bases, and 15 bases lay between the germline ends. Germline CDR1 SEHNR, CDR2 FQNEAQ (reference sequence). CDR3 length: 15 amino acids. In DNA form, the CDR3 reads TGTGCCAGCAGCTTTACCGGAGGGCTGGAAGATACGCAGTATTTT. Its translation: CASSFTGGLEDTQYF.

The chain couples TRBV4-1 to TRBJ1-6; TRBD1 might be the D (6 bases). CDR3 size: 15 residues. Trimming removed 2 bases at V and 7 bases at J, with 12 bases between. Germline V gene lookup returns CDR1 MGHRA and CDR2 YSYEKL. CDR3: CASSQNREGNSPLHF. The CDR3 nucleotides read TGCGCCAGCAGCCAAAACAGGGAGGGGAATTCACCCCTCCACTTT.

This chain uses TRBV11-2 with TRBJ2-7; D is unclear. This CDR3 is 14 amino acids long. Germline assignment: CDR1 SGHAT and CDR2 FQNNGV. The V end lost 3 bases, the J end lost 5 bases, and 14 bases lay between the germline ends. The CDR3 loop reads CASSFFPEDHEQYF. Written as DNA, the CDR3 is TGTGCCAGCAGCTTTTTCCCCGAAGACCACGAGCAGTACTTC.

This clone was seen a single time. The chain joins TRBV5-1 to TRBJ2-5; the D gene is possibly TRBD1 (5 bases). Trimming left V 0 bases short and J 3 bases short, with 9 bases between. The germline V gene encodes CDR1 SGHRS and CDR2 YFSETQ. The CDR3 is made up of 14 amino acids. CDR3 protein: CASSLASGKETQYF. The CDR3 DNA reads as TGCGCCAGCAGCTTGGCGTCAGGGAAAGAGACCCAGTACTTC.

This rearrangement joins TRBV7-2 to TRBJ2-5; 13 bases match TRBD2. Germline V gene data show CDR1 as SGHTA and CDR2 as FQGNSA. J lost 5 bases, V lost 2 bases, and 5 bases had no gene match. The CDR3 is 16 residues long. The CDR3 coding sequence is TGTGCCAGCAGCTTAAGACTAGCGGGGGGCGGGGAGACCCAGTACTTC. It codes for CASSLRLAGGGETQYF.

This clone showed up just once. The rearrangement joins TRBV27 to TRBJ1-1, with D unclear. Germline V lookup: CDR1 MNHEY, CDR2 SMNVEV (reference sequence). Deletions cut 3 bases from V and 5 bases from J, with 7 bases between. The CDR3 is 12 residues long. CDR3 DNA: TGTGCCAGCAGTTTTGCGGGAACTGAAGCTTTCTTT. This codes for CASSFAGTEAFF.

The chain combines TRBV7-9 with TRBJ2-1, with 7 bases fitting TRBD2. This CDR3 comprises 14 residues. Trimming took 5 bases from V and 4 from J; bases not matched to a gene: 5. CDR1 is SEHNR, CDR2 FQNEAQ, per germline (reference sequence). CDR3 region: CASSPRGEYNEQFF. As DNA, the CDR3 is TGTGCCAGCAGCCCCCGGGGGGAGTACAATGAGCAGTTCTTC.

The chain uses TRBV2 and TRBJ1-5; 8 nucleotides agree with TRBD1. There are 13 residues in the CDR3. J was trimmed by 3 bases and V by 8 bases; bases with no gene match: 3. Germline V gene lookup returns CDR1 SNHLY and CDR2 FYNNEI. The CDR3 spells CASARGPNQPQHF. The CDR3 DNA is TGTGCCAGCGCCAGGGGGCCCAATCAGCCCCAGCATTTT.

The J gene is TRBJ1-5, the V gene TRBV5-6, with D possibly matching TRBD1 (6 bases). V was cut by 2 bases and J by 3 bases, with 15 bases left in between. Germline V gene data show CDR1 as SGHDT and CDR2 as YYEEEE. The CDR3 loop spans 16 amino acids. CDR3 residues: CASSLGQTLANQPQHF. The CDR3 DNA reads as TGTGCCAGCAGCTTAGGACAGACCCTTGCCAATCAGCCCCAGCATTTT. The variable domain in full, with the rest retrieved from reference TRBV5-6 and TRBJ1-5, is DAGVTQSPTHLIKTRGQQVTLRCSPKSGHDTVSWYQQALGQGPQFIFQYYEEEERQRGNFPDRFSGHQFPNYSSELNVNALLLGDSALYLCASSLGQTLANQPQHFGDGTRLSIL.

The gene calls are TRBV2 and TRBJ2-1; a weak D match, TRBD2 (6 bases). The germline V and J ends were trimmed by 3 bases and 7 bases, with 10 bases remaining between them. Germline lookup yields CDR1 SNHLY and CDR2 FYNNEI. CDR3 size: 13 residues. Written as DNA, the CDR3 is TGTGCCAGCAGTGAGGTTGGGGGGAATGAGCAGTTCTTC. Protein: CASSEVGGNEQFF.